This T cell receptor (beta chain) appears in the sequencing data of a study of blood T cell repertoires in COVID-19. As for the study in general: There were acute and convalescent COVID-19 samples, and they came from the United States, Italy and Spain.

Germline loops: CDR1 SGHDT, CDR2 YYEEEE. The CDR3 sequence is 15 residues long. With 3 bases clipped from V and 9 bases from J, the junction kept 8 bases outside the gene matches. TCRdb keeps only in-frame clones here, not all; method: immunoSEQ multiplex PCR. The sample comprises approximately 170,000 clones, approximately 85% of which are singletons, and roughly 1.1% rests with the top ten. V is TRBV5-6 and J is TRBJ2-1; 11 bases match TRBD1. The receptor was isolated from a man aged 55 to 70 who had recovered from COVID-19. The sample comprised peripheral blood. CDR3: CASSYGDRGVTEQFF. The DNA for the CDR3 is TGTGCCAGCAGCTATGGGGACAGGGGGGTGACTGAGCAGTTCTTC.